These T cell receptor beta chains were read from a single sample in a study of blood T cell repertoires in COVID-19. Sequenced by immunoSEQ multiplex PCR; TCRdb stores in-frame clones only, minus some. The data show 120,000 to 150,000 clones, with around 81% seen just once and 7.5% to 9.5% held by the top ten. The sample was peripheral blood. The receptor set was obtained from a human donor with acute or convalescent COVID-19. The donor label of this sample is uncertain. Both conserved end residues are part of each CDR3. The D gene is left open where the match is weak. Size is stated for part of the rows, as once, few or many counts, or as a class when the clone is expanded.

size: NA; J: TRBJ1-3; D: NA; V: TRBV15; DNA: TGTGCCACCAGCACTAACAGGGCTCGAAACACCATATATTTT; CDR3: CATSTNRARNTIYF
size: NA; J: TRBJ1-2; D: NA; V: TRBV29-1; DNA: TGCAGCGTTGTATTCAGGGGCGCGTACTATGGCTACACCTTC; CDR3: CSVVFRGAYYGYTF
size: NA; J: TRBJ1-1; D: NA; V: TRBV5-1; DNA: TGCGCCAGCAGCCTAGACAGAAACACTGAAGCTTTCTTT; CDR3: CASSLDRNTEAFF
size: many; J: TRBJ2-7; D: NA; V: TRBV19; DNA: TGTGCCAGTAGCGTAGACGGAGTGAACGAGCAGTACTTC; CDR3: CASSVDGVNEQYF
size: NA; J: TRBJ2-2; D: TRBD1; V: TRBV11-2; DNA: TGTGCCAGCAGCCCCGGGACAGGTGTCACCGGGGAGCTGTTTTTT; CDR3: CASSPGTGVTGELFF
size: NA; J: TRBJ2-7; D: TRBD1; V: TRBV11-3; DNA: TGTGCCAGCAGCTTCAGGGACAGTTCCTACGAGCAGTACTTC; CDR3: CASSFRDSSYEQYF
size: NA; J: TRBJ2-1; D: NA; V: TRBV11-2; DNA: TGTGCCAGCAGCTTCGGCGGGGGCGGATACAATGAGCAGTTCTTC; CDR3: CASSFGGGGYNEQFF
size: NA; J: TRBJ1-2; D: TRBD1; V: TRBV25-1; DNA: TGTGCCAGCAGCGCTAAACTCGGACAGGGAGGGGGCTATGGCTACACCTTC; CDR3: CASSAKLGQGGGYGYTF
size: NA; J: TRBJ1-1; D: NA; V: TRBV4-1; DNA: TGCGCCAGCAGCCACGGCCGGGGCACTGAAGCTTTCTTT; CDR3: CASSHGRGTEAFF
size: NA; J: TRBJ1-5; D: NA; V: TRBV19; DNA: TGTGCCAGTAGTATTAGAGAGGGTATTGGCAATCAGCCCCAGCATTTT; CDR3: CASSIREGIGNQPQHF
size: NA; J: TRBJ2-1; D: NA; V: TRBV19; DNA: TGTGCCAGTAGATACGGAGGAGGGGATAAGCAGTTCTTC; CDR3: CASRYGGGDKQFF
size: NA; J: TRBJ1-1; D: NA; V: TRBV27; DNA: TGTGCCAGCAGTTCCTACAGGGCCCGAGCTTTCTTT; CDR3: CASSSYRARAFF
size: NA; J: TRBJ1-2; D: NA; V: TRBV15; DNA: TGTGCCACCAGCAACCTGGACCGGACAGCCAACTATGGCTACACCTTC; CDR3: CATSNLDRTANYGYTF
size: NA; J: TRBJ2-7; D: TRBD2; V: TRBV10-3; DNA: TGTGCCATCAGTGAACCTGGGGAGGGTAACGAGCAGTACTTC; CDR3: CAISEPGEGNEQYF
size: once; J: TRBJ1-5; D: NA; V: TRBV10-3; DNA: TGTGCCATCAGTGAGTCCGAGACAGAGTCAAATCAGCCCCAGCATTTT; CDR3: CAISESETESNQPQHF
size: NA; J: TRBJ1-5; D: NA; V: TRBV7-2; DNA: TGTGCCAGCACCGGCACAGGGAGTTTACAGCCCCAGCATTTT; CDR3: CASTGTGSLQPQHF
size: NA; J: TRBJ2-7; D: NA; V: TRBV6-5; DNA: TGTGCCAGCAGTTACGAGAACAGCTACGAGCAGTACTTC; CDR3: CASSYENSYEQYF
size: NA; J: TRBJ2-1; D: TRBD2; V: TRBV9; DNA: TGTGCCAGCTCCCTAGCGGGGTACGATAATGAGCAGTTCTTC; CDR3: CASSLAGYDNEQFF
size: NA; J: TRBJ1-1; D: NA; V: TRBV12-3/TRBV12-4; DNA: TGTGCCAGCAGAGACGGGACACGGGGTGAAGCTTTCTTT; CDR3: CASRDGTRGEAFF
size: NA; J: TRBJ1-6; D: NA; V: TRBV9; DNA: TGTGCCAGCAGCGTAGATGGAGGTTCACCCCTCCACTTT; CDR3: CASSVDGGSPLHF
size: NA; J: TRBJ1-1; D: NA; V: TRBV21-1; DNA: TGTGCCAGCAGCCAGACAGGGAAAATTGAAGCTTTCTTT; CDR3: CASSQTGKIEAFF
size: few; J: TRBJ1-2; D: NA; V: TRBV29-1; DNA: TGCAGCGTTGTGTCGCAGGGTACGGGTTATGGCTACACCTTC; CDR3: CSVVSQGTGYGYTF
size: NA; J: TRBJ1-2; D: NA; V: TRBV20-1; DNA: TGCAGTGCTCCACAGGTCTATGGCTACACCTTC; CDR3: CSAPQVYGYTF
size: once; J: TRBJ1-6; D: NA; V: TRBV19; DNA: TGTGCCAGTAGTATAGCTCATGACAGGCCCCTCCACTTT; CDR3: CASSIAHDRPLHF
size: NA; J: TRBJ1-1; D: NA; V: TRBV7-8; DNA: TGTGCCAGCGGCGAGGGGAACACTGAAGCTTTCTTT; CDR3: CASGEGNTEAFF
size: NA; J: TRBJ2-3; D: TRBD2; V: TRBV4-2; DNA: TGTGCCAGCAGCCAAGATCCTGGCGGGGGGGGAGATACGCAGTATTTT; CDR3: CASSQDPGGGGDTQYF
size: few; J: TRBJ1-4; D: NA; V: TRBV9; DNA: TGTGCCAGCAGTTTCGGGGGACCTAATGAAAAACTGTTTTTT; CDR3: CASSFGGPNEKLFF
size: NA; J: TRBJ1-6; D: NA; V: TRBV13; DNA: TGTGCCAGCAGCTTAGGCGGGAGAGATTCACCCCTCCACTTT; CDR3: CASSLGGRDSPLHF
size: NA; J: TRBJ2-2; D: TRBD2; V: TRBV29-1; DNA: TGCAGCGTTGATGGTAGCGGGGCGACGGGCGGGGAGCTGTTTTTT; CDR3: CSVDGSGATGGELFF
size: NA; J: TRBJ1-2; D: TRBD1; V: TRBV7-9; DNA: TGTGCCAGCAGCCTCCCAGGGGGTGTAGAGTATGGCTACACCTTC; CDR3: CASSLPGGVEYGYTF
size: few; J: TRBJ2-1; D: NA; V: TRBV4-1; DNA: TGCGCCAGCAGCCAACCCTTCGAGGGAAACAGTAGGTTCTTC; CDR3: CASSQPFEGNSRFF
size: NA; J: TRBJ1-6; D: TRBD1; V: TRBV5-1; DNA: TGCGCCAGCAGCTTGGTCGGCAGGGGGATGGGTAATTCACCCCTCCACTTT; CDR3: CASSLVGRGMGNSPLHF
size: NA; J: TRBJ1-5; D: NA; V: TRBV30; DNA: TGTGCCTGGAGTGGGGACTCGAATCAGCCCCAGCATTTT; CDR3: CAWSGDSNQPQHF
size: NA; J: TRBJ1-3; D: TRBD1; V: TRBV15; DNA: TGTGCCACCAGCAGATCTGGGACAGACTCTGGAAACACCATATATTTT; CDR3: CATSRSGTDSGNTIYF
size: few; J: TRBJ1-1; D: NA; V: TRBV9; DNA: TGTGCCAGCAGCGTAGGCCAGTTGAACACTGAAGCTTTCTTT; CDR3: CASSVGQLNTEAFF
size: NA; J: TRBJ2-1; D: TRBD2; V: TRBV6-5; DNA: TGTGCCAGCAGACCGGGACTAGCGAATAATGAGCAGTTCTTC; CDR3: CASRPGLANNEQFF
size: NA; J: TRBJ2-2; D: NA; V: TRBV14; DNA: TGTGCCAGCAGCCCCGACAGGACCGGGGAGCTGTTTTTT; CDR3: CASSPDRTGELFF
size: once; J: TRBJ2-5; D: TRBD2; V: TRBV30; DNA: TGTGCCTGGAGTGCCGGGACTAGCGGGGGTTTGGAGACCCAGTACTTC; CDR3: CAWSAGTSGGLETQYF
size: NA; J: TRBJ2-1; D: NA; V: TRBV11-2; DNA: TGTGCCAGCAGCAGATGGACAGTTGAGCAGTTCTTC; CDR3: CASSRWTVEQFF
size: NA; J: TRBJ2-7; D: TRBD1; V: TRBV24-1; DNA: TGTGCCACCAGTGAACCCGGGACAGGTGGCGAGCAGTACTTC; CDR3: CATSEPGTGGEQYF
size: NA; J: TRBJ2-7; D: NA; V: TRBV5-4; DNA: TGTGCCAGCAGCTTGATAGGTTCCGCTAGAGAGAATTACGAGCAGTACTTC; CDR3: CASSLIGSARENYEQYF
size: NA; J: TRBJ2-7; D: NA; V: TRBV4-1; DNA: TGCGCCAGCAGCCCGGATCCCACAGGGACCCCTGGGGAGCAGTACTTC; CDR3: CASSPDPTGTPGEQYF
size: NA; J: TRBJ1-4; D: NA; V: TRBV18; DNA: TGTGCCAGCTCACCACTCCCACCAGCAACTAATGAAAAACTGTTTTTT; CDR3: CASSPLPPATNEKLFF
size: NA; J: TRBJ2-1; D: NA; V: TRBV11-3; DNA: TGTGCCAGCAGCTTCGACAGTAATGAGCAGTTCTTC; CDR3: CASSFDSNEQFF
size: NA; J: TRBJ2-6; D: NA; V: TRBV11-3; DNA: TGTGCCAGCAGCTTAGGCACAGGGTCTGGGGCCAACGTCCTGACTTTC; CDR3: CASSLGTGSGANVLTF
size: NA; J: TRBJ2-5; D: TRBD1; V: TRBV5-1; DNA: TGCGCCAGCAGCAGGACAGGGCCTTGGGACGAGACCCAGTACTTC; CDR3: CASSRTGPWDETQYF
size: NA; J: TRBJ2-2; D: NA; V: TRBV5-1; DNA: TGCGCCAGCAGCTCCCGGACAGACGCGAACACCGGGGAGCTGTTTTTT; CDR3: CASSSRTDANTGELFF
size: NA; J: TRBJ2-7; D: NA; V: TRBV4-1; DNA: TGCGCCAGCAGCCAATTAGATATAGTAAGTGTGGACGAGCAGTACTTC; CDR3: CASSQLDIVSVDEQYF
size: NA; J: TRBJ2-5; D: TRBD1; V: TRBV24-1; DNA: TGTGCCACCAGTGATCCAGGGGCCAGGGGGGAGACCCAGTACTTC; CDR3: CATSDPGARGETQYF
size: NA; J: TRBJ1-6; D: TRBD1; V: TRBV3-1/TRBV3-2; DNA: TGTGCCAGCAGCGGGACAGGGATTTCACCCCTCCACTTT; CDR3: CASSGTGISPLHF
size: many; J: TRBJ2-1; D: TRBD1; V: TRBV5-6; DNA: TGTGCCAGCAGCTCCAAAGACAGGGAGCTAGGCTACAATGAGCAGTTCTTC; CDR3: CASSSKDRELGYNEQFF
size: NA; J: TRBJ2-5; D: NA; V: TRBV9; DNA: TGTGCCAGCAGCGTAGGAAGCAGGGAAGAGACCCAGTACTTC; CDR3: CASSVGSREETQYF
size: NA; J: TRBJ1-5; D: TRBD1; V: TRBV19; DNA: TGTGCCAGTGGCCAAGGAGAGGGGGCCGGGAGCAATCAGCCCCAGCATTTT; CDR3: CASGQGEGAGSNQPQHF
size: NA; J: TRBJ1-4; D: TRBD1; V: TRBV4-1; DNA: TGCGCCAGCAGCCAGTTCCCGGGACAGGTGAATGAAAAACTGTTTTTT; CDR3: CASSQFPGQVNEKLFF
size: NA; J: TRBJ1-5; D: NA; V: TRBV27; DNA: TGTGCCAGCAGTTTATGGTCGGGGGAGGGTCAGCCCCAGCATTTT; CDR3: CASSLWSGEGQPQHF
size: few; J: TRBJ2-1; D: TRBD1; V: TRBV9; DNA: TGTGCCAGCAGCGCCTTACAGGGGGAGGCCTACAATGAGCAGTTCTTC; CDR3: CASSALQGEAYNEQFF
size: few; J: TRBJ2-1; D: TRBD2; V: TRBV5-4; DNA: TGTGCCAGCAGCTTGCGACTAGCGGGGGACAATGAGCAGTTCTTC; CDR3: CASSLRLAGDNEQFF
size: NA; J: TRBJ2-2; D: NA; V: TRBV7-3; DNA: TGTGCCAGCAGCCCCCAGGGAATTTCAACCGGGGAGCTGTTTTTT; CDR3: CASSPQGISTGELFF
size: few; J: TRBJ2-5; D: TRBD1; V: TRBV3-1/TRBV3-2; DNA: TGTGCCAGCAGCCAAGATCTTGCGACAGGGAAAGAGACCCAGTACTTC; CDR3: CASSQDLATGKETQYF